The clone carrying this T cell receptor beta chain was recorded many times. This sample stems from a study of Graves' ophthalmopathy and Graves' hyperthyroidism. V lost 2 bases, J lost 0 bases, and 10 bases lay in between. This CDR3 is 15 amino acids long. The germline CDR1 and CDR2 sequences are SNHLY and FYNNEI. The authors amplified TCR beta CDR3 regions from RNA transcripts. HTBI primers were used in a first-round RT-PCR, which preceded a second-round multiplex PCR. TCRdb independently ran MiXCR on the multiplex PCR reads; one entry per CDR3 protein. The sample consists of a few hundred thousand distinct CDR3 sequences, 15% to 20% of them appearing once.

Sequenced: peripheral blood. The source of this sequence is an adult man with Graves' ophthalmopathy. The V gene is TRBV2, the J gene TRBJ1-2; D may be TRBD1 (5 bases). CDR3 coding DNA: TGTGCCAGCAGTGAACGTGGGGGAACTAACTATGGCTACACCTTC. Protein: CASSERGGTNYGYTF.